This T cell receptor beta chain was identified during a study of PD-1 blockade in classical Hodgkin lymphoma. In the study overall: Nivolumab was given intravenously to patients at 3 mg/kg every 2 weeks.

Produced via immunoSEQ multiplex PCR; TCRdb's table is partial and in-frame only. The sample yields roughly 19,000 clones, under 80% seen once. Indicated time point: cycle 4 day 1 (C4D1), after less than 7 weeks of nivolumab. The patients all showed relapse after autologous stem cell transplantation, while their brentuximab vedotin exposure varied. Best responses fell into complete response, partial response or progressive disease. General observations from the study: Newly diagnosed patients reportedly trailed healthy donors in baseline TCR diversity. While CD8+ TCR diversity did not rise significantly by C4D1, CD4+ TCR diversity did.

The CDR3 has 19 amino acids. After removal of 5 bases from V and 3 bases from J, the junction contained 18 bases not matched to a gene. Looked up from germline, CDR1 is SGHTA and CDR2 is FQGNSA. About this clone itself: No antigen is known for it.

The sequence was obtained from a human donor with classical Hodgkin lymphoma. V is TRBV7-2 and J is TRBJ2-1; 8 bases agree with TRBD2. The sequencing here drew on peripheral blood mononuclear cells (PBMCs), taken before the fourth cycle of nivolumab. The CDR3, as DNA: TGTGCCAGCAGCGTATATACCCTAGCTAGCGGGTTTGTCTACAATGAGCAGTTCTTC. It translates to CASSVYTLASGFVYNEQFF.